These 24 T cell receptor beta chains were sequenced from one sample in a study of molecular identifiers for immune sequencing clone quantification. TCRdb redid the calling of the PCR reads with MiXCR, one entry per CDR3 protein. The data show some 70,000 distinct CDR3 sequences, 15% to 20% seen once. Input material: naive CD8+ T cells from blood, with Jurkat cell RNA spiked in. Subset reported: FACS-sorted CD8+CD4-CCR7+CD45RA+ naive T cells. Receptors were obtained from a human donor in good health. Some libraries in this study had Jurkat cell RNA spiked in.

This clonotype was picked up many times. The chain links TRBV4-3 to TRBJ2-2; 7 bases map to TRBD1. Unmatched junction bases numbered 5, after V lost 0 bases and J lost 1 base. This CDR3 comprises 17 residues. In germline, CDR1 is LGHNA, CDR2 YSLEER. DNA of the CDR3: TGCGCCAGCAGCCAAGATATAGGGACAGAGAACACCGGGGAGCTGTTTTTT. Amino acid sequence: CASSQDIGTENTGELFF.

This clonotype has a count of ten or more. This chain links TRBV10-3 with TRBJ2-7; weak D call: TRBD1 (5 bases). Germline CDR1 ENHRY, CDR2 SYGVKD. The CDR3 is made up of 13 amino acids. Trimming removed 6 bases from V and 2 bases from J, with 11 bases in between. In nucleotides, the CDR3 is TGTGCCATCAGCACCGACAGCACCTACGAGCAGTACTTC. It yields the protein CAISTDSTYEQYF.

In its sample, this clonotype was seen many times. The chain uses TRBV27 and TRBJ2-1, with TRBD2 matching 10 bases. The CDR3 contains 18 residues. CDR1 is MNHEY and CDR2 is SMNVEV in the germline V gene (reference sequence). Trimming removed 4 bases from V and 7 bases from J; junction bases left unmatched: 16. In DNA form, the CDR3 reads TGTGCCAGCAGTTCGCAAGCCCTCCTAGCGGGAGCCGCTAATGAGCAGTTCTTC. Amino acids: CASSSQALLAGAANEQFF.

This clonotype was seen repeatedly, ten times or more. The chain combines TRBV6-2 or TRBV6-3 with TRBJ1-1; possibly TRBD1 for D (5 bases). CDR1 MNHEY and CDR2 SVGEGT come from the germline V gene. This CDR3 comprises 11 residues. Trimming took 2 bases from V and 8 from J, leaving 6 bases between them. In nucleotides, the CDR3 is TGTGCCAGCAGTTACCCAGGGGAAGCTTTCTTT. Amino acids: CASSYPGEAFF.

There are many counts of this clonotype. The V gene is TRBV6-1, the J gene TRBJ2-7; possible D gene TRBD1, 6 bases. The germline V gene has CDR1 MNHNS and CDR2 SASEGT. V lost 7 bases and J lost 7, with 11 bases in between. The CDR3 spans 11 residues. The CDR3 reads CASNTGIEQYF. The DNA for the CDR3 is TGTGCCAGCAATACAGGGATAGAGCAGTACTTC.

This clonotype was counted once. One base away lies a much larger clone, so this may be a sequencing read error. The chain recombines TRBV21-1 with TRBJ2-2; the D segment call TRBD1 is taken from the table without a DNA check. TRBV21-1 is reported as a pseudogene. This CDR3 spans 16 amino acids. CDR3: CASSKQGQGNTGEPFF. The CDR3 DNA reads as TGTGCCAGCAGCAAACAGGGACAGGGGAACACCGGGGAGCCGTTTTTT.

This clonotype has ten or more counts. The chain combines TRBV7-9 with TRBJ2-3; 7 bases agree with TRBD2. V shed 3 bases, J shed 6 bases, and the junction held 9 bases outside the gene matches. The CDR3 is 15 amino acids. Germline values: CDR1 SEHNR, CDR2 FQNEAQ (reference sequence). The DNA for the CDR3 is TGTGCCAGCAGCTTTGGGACTACAAGAGGCGATACGCAGTATTTT. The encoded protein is CASSFGTTRGDTQYF.

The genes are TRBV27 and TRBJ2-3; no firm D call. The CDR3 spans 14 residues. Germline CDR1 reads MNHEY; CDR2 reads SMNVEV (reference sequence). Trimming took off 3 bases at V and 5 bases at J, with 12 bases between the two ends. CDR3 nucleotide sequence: TGTGCCAGCAGTTTGGCCCTGTCGGGAGATACGCAGTATTTT. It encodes CASSLALSGDTQYF.

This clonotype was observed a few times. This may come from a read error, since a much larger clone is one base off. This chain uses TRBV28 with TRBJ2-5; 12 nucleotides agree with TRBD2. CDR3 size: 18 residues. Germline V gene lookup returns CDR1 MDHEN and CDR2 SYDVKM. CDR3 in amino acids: CASSPPNPLAGGQETQCF. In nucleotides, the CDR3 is TGTGCCAGCAGTCCGCCCAATCCACTAGCGGGAGGTCAAGAGACCCAGTGCTTC.

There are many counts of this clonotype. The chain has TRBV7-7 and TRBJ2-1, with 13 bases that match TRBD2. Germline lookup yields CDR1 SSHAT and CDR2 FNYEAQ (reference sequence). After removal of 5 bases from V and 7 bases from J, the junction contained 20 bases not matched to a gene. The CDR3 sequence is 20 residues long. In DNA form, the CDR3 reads TGTGCCAGCAGCCATCCCGGGACTAGCGGGATTGGGGTAGTCTTGAATGAGCAGTTCTTC. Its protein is CASSHPGTSGIGVVLNEQFF.

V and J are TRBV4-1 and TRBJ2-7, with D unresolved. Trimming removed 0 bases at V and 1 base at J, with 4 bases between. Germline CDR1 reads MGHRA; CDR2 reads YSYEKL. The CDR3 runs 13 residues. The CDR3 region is CASSQDGSYEQYF. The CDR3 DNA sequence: TGCGCCAGCAGCCAAGATGGGTCCTACGAGCAGTACTTC.

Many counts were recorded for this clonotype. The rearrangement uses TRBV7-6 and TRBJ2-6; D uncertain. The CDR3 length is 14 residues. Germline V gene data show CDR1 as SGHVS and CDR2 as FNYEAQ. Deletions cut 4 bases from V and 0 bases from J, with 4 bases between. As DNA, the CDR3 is TGTGCCAGCAGCTGGAGCTCTGGGGCCAACGTCCTGACTTTC. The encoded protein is CASSWSSGANVLTF.

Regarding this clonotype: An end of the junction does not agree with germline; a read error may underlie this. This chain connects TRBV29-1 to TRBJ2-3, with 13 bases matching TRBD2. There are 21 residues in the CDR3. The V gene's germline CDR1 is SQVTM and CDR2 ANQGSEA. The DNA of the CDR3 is TGCAGCATTGAAGAGCGCACTGCACGGACCGGACTAGCGGGAGTGACAGATACGCAGTATTTT. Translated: CSIEERTARTGLAGVTDTQYF.

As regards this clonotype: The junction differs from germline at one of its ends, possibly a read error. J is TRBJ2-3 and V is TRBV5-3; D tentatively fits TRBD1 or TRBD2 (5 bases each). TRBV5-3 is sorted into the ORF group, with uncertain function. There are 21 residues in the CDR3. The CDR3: CASSLAPHRGWRPDHTDTQYF. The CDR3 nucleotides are TGTGCCAGCAGCTTGGCTCCGCACCGGGGCTGGCGCCCAGATCACACAGATACGCAATATTTT.

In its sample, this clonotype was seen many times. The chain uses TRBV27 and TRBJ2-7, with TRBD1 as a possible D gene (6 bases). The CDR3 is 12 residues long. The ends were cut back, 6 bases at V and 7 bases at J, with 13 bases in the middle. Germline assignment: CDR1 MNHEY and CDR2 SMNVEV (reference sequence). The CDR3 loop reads CASRTGTREQYF. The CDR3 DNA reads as TGTGCCAGCAGAACAGGGACCAGAGAGCAGTACTTC.

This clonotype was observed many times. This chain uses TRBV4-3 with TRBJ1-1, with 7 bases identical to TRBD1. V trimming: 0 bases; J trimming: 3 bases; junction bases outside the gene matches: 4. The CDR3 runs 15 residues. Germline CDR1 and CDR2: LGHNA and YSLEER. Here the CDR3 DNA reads TGCGCCAGCAGCCAAGACAGGGGGGCGTACACTGAAGCTTTCTTT. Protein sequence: CASSQDRGAYTEAFF.

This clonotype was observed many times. The CDR3 spells CSAPPSGGNTDTQYF. The CDR3 DNA follows: TGCAGCGCCCCCCCGAGCGGAGGTAACACAGATACGCAGTATTTT. The V call is TRBV29-1, the J call TRBJ2-3; a weak D match, TRBD2 (5 bases). Looked up from germline, CDR1 is SQVTM and CDR2 is ANQGSEA. CDR3 length equals 15 residues. Trimming removed 7 bases at V and 2 bases at J, with 19 bases between.

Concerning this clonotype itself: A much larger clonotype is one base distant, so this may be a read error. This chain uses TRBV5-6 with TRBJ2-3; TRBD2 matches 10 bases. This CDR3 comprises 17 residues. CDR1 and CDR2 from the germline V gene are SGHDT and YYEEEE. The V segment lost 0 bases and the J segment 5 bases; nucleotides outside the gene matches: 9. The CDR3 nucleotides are TGTGCCAGCAGCTTGGAGCGGGGGACTAGCGAGGAAGATACGCAGTATTTT. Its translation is CASSLERGTSEEDTQYF.

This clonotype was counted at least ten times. The CDR3 DNA reads TGTGCCACCAGTGACAGGAGCGGTTATGATACGCAGTATTTT. Its translation: CATSDRSGYDTQYF. V usage is TRBV24-1 and J usage is TRBJ2-3, with D possibly TRBD2 on 5 matching bases. V was clipped by 4 bases and J by 6 bases, with 13 bases between them. There are 14 residues in the CDR3. In germline, CDR1 is KGHDR, CDR2 SFDVKD.

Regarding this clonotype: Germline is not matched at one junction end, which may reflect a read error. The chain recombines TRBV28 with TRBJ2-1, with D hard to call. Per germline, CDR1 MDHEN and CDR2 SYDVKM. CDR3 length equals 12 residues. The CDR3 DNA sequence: TGTGTCAGCAGTTTCCCCAACAATGAGCAGTTCTTC. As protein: CVSSFPNNEQFF. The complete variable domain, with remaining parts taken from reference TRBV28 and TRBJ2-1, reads DVKVTQSSRYLVKRTGEKVFLECVQDMDHENMFWYRQDPGLGLRLIYFSYDVKMKEKGDIPEGYSVSREKKERFSLILESASTNQTSMYLCVSSFPNNEQFFGPGTRLTVL.

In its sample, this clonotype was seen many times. DNA for the CDR3: TGTGCCAGCAGTTTAGAGGACGGGGTCTACGAGCAGTACTTC. It is translated as CASSLEDGVYEQYF. This chain joins TRBV28 and TRBJ2-7; TRBD2 is a possible D gene (5 bases). Between the trimmed V and J ends, which lost 2 bases and 3 bases, there was a span of 11 bases. CDR3 length: 14 residues. Germline CDR1 reads MDHEN; CDR2 reads SYDVKM.

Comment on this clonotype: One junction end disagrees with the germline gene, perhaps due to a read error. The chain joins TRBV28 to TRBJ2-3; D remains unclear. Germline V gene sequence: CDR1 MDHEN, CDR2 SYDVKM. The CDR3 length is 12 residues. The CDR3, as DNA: TGTGCCAGCAGCATAAGCCTAGATATGCAGTATTTT. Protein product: CASSISLDMQYF. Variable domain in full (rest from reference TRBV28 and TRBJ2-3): DVKVTQSSRYLVKRTGEKVFLECVQDMDHENMFWYRQDPGLGLRLIYFSYDVKMKEKGDIPEGYSVSREKKERFSLILESASTNQTSMYLCASSISLDMQYFGPGTRLTVL.

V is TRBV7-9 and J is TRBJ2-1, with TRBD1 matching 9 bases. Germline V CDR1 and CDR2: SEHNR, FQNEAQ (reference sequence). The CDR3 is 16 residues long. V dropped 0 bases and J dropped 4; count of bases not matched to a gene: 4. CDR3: CASSLAGTGTYNEQFF. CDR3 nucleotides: TGTGCCAGCAGCTTAGCTGGGACAGGGACATACAATGAGCAGTTCTTC.

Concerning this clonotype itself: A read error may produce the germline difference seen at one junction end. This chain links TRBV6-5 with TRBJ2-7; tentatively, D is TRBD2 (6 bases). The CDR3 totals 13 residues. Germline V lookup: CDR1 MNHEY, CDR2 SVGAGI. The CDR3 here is CASSHSGLYEQYF. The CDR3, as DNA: TGTGCCAGCAGTCACTCGGGACTCTACGAGCAGTACTTC.